This TCR beta chain is from a study of blood T cells in healthy people across ages. Combining a sample-barcoded 5' primer with a J-beta primer mix, a second PCR ran for about 7 to 11 cycles. Every single cDNA molecule received a tag from a template-switch adaptor with 12 random nucleotides. Each sample provided no less than 2.5 million CDR3-containing paired-end reads. TCRdb reprocessed the 5' RACE reads via MiXCR and lists one record per CDR3 protein. The repertoire consists of hundreds of thousands of distinct CDR3 sequences, with around 48% occurring once and the leading ten covering around 25%. Germline lookup yields CDR1 LGHDT and CDR2 YNNKEL (reference sequence). This CDR3 has 12 residues. V was clipped by 2 bases and J by 6 bases, with 6 bases between them. Study-wide results and limits: Fewer expanded clones and more diversity marked long-lived versus aged donors. No conclusive comparison of naive versus antigen-experienced cells was possible with unsorted PBMCs.

A word on this clonotype: Its cognate antigen is unknown.

This TCR derives from a man older than 75 in good health. Sequencing input: blood. The chain has TRBV3-1 and TRBJ2-3, with D uncertain. The CDR3 reads CASSQWGDTQYF. As DNA, the CDR3 is TGTGCCAGCAGCCAATGGGGTGATACGCAGTATTTT.